The 8 T cell receptor beta chains in this list originate from one sample, sequenced in a study of T cell responses to AZD1222 COVID-19 vaccine. Only in-frame clones appear in the TCRdb table, and some are missing; sequencing was by immunoSEQ multiplex PCR. This sample yields more than 75,000 clones, of which about nine tenths are seen a single time; 5.4% belongs to the top ten. This sample comprised peripheral blood, obtained 28 days after the second AZD1222 dose. The receptors come from an adult who received the AZD1222 COVID-19 vaccine.

The chain employs TRBV4-3 and TRBJ1-6; perhaps TRBD1 as D (5 bases). The CDR3 runs to 18 residues. Germline V gives CDR1 LGHNA, CDR2 YSLEER. Trimming took 0 bases from V and 5 from J, leaving 17 bases between them. CDR3 in DNA: TGCGCCAGCAGCCAAGATTCGCGGGGGGGAAGCGATAATTCACCCCTCCACTTT. Protein product: CASSQDSRGGSDNSPLHF.

The chain recombines TRBV19 with TRBJ1-1, with D perhaps matching TRBD1 (6 bases). The germline V gene has CDR1 LNHDA and CDR2 SQIVND (reference sequence). The V gene lost 7 bases and the J gene lost 4 bases, with 16 bases spanning the gap. This CDR3 has 14 residues. CDR3 in DNA: TGTGCCAGTACCCCACAGGGATCGGGCACTGAAGCTTTCTTT. Its protein is CASTPQGSGTEAFF.

The V and J genes are TRBV27 and TRBJ1-2, with a tentative D call TRBD1 (5 bases). This CDR3 has 14 amino acids. Trimming removed 4 bases at V and 5 bases at J, with 14 bases between. The germline V gene has CDR1 MNHEY and CDR2 SMNVEV (reference sequence). The CDR3 sequence: CASSSTGGMYGYTF. The CDR3 region has the DNA TGTGCCAGCAGTTCCACGGGGGGAATGTATGGCTACACCTTC.

V and J are TRBV10-3 and TRBJ1-1; D gene uncertain. Trimming pared 4 bases from V and 2 bases from J, leaving 11 bases between. Germline-derived CDR1 and CDR2 are ENHRY and SYGVKD. This CDR3 region has 14 residues. The CDR3 reads CAISVSNSNTEAFF. CDR3 sequence (DNA): TGTGCCATCAGTGTTTCTAACTCTAACACTGAAGCTTTCTTT.

This clone was seen more than once but under ten times. The J gene is TRBJ1-1, the V gene TRBV30; tentatively, D is TRBD1 (5 bases). With 4 bases removed from V and 11 bases from J, the gap between germline ends came to 17 bases. The CDR3 runs to 12 residues. Germline V gene sequence: CDR1 GTSNPN, CDR2 SVGIG (reference sequence). The CDR3 here is CAWTPAGRSAFF. Written as DNA, the CDR3 is TGTGCCTGGACCCCAGCGGGGCGTTCGGCTTTCTTT.

In its sample, this clone was seen once. This chain joins TRBV19 and TRBJ1-1; tentative D call: TRBD1 (5 bases). This CDR3 has 13 residues. Trimming stripped 4 bases from V and 8 bases from J, with 14 bases between. Germline V gene lookup returns CDR1 LNHDA and CDR2 SQIVND (reference sequence). CDR3 amino acids: CASSKGFTGEAFF. The DNA of the CDR3 is TGTGCCAGTAGTAAAGGTTTCACAGGAGAAGCTTTCTTT.

This sequence joins TRBV29-1 and TRBJ1-5; D is possibly TRBD1 (6 bases). Germline V gives CDR1 SQVTM, CDR2 ANQGSEA. The V and J ends lost 6 bases and 6 bases respectively, with 12 bases between them. The CDR3 has 12 residues. Here the CDR3 reads CSVWTEGQPQHF. The CDR3 DNA reads as TGCAGCGTCTGGACAGAGGGTCAGCCCCAGCATTTT.

The CDR3 DNA is TGTGCCAGCAGCTTACGGCAGGGGACCCCTGAAGCTTTCTTT. Translating gives CASSLRQGTPEAFF. V gene TRBV7-8 combines with J gene TRBJ1-1, with a weak D call TRBD1 (6 bases). The CDR3 consists of 14 residues. Trimming stripped 2 bases from V and 6 bases from J, with 13 bases between. Germline V gene sequence: CDR1 SGHVS, CDR2 FQNEAQ.